Listed here are 5 T cell receptor beta chains from one sample, sequenced in a study of shared clonotypes between healthy human individuals. TCRdb's copy holds only in-frame clones and misses some; the assay was immunoSEQ multiplex PCR. The data hold millions of clones, with roughly 93% observed a single time. Sequencing was performed on naive CD4+ T cells from PBMCs. Noted subset: CD45RA+ positively selected. The receptors derive from a man aged 18 to 30 in good health. Some clones in this sample may be carry-over from other donors' samples.

The CDR3 here is CASSSSGRNTEAFF. CDR3 DNA: TGTGCCAGTAGTTCATCTGGGAGGAACACTGAAGCTTTCTTT. This chain uses TRBV19 with TRBJ1-1, with D uncertain. This CDR3 region has 14 residues. Looked up from germline, CDR1 is LNHDA and CDR2 is SQIVND (reference sequence). The ends were cut back, 5 bases at V and 1 base at J, with 11 bases in the middle.

The chain uses TRBV28 and TRBJ2-3, with D perhaps given as TRBD1 or TRBD2 (5 bases each). CDR1 and CDR2 from the germline V gene are MDHEN and SYDVKM. The V gene lost 8 bases and the J gene lost 5 bases, with 11 bases spanning the gap. This CDR3 has 12 amino acids. The CDR3 loop is CASGGGGDTQYF. The DNA of the CDR3 is TGTGCCAGCGGAGGTGGGGGAGATACGCAGTATTTT. Supplemented by reference TRBV28 and TRBJ2-3, the full variable domain reads DVKVTQSSRYLVKRTGEKVFLECVQDMDHENMFWYRQDPGLGLRLIYFSYDVKMKEKGDIPEGYSVSREKKERFSLILESASTNQTSMYLCASGGGGDTQYFGPGTRLTVL.

V gene TRBV27 combines with J gene TRBJ2-7; D might be TRBD1 (5 bases). From germline, CDR1 is MNHEY and CDR2 SMNVEV (reference sequence). The CDR3 is made up of 14 amino acids. V lost 2 bases and J 2 bases, leaving 10 bases between the germline ends. The CDR3 DNA sequence: TGTGCCAGCAGTTTAATCCAGGGCCCCTACGAGCAGTACTTC. This codes for CASSLIQGPYEQYF.

The genes are TRBV30 and TRBJ2-3; tentative D call: TRBD1 (5 bases). Germline lookup yields CDR1 GTSNPN and CDR2 SVGIG (reference sequence). The CDR3 contains 14 residues. Deletions cut 3 bases from V and 3 bases from J, with 13 bases between. The CDR3 here is CAWSALGVTDTQYF. The CDR3 coding sequence is TGTGCCTGGAGCGCGCTAGGGGTTACAGATACGCAGTATTTT.

This clone was observed once. This chain joins TRBV28 and TRBJ2-7, with a possible D match to TRBD2 (6 bases). CDR1 and CDR2 (germline): MDHEN, SYDVKM. This CDR3 has 16 amino acids. The V end was cut by 5 bases, the J end by 2 bases, with 19 bases between. The CDR3 DNA reads as TGTGCCAGCAGTCCCCCCGGACTACGAAGGGCCTACGAGCAGTACTTC. This encodes CASSPPGLRRAYEQYF.